Below are 12 T cell receptor beta chains sequenced from a single sample in a study of blood T cell repertoires in COVID-19 (TCRdb year 2020). Receptor amplification or capture employed the immunoSEQ multiplex PCR assay. The immuneACCESS repertoire file appears here via TCRdb, limited to in-frame rearrangements. These files lack a portion of the clones; in checked studies, under half of the deficit traces to unresolved V genes, and the cause of the others is not known. The sample contains 250,000 to 300,000 clones, under 90% of them found a single time. The ten largest clones take up about 2.9% of the sample. Sequences were obtained from peripheral blood. These receptors all come from a woman aged 55-70 years with active or convalescent COVID-19.

This chain joins TRBV19 and TRBJ1-3; TRBD1 might be the D (6 bases). This CDR3 spans 16 amino acids. CDR1 and CDR2 from the germline V gene are LNHDA and SQIVND (reference sequence). The V end was cut by 4 bases, the J end by 5 bases, with 18 bases between. The CDR3 loop reads CASSTTGTLGRNTIYF. As DNA, the CDR3 is TGTGCCAGTAGTACAACCGGGACACTCGGACGAAACACCATATATTTT.

The chain couples TRBV2 to TRBJ2-5, with D unclear. V lost 8 bases and J 2 bases, leaving 12 bases between the germline ends. This CDR3 contains 13 residues. Per germline, CDR1 SNHLY and CDR2 FYNNEI. CDR3 DNA: TGTGCCAGCGCCGTCGCGTCACAAGAGACCCAGTACTTC. This sequence encodes CASAVASQETQYF.

The chain couples TRBV7-3 to TRBJ1-1; unclear D gene. The germline V gene encodes CDR1 SGHTA and CDR2 FQGTGA. Trimming shortened V by 2 bases and J by 2 bases, and 9 bases separated the two germline ends. CDR3 length: 14 residues. The CDR3 nucleotides are TGTGCCAGCAGCTTATCTTCAGGAAACACTGAAGCTTTCTTT. Translation: CASSLSSGNTEAFF.

This clone was picked up many times. The V call is TRBV21-1, the J call TRBJ2-7; the listed D gene, TRBD1, was not tested against the DNA. TRBV21-1 is labeled a pseudogene. There are 14 residues in the CDR3. The CDR3 region is CASSPGQRCYEQYF. In DNA, the CDR3 is TGTGCCAGCAGCCCGGGACAGCGATGCTACGAGCAGTACTTC.

The J gene is TRBJ2-3, the V gene TRBV3-1 (or the pseudogene TRBV3-2), with 11 bases lining up with TRBD2. V lost 4 bases, J lost 6 bases, and 12 bases stayed unmatched. The germline CDR1 and CDR2 sequences are LGHDT and YNNKEL (reference sequence). This CDR3 contains 17 residues. The CDR3 nucleotides are TGTGCCAGCAGCCCCCACCTTAGCGGGGGGGAAGGCGATACGCAGTATTTT. Translated, it gives CASSPHLSGGEGDTQYF.

The chain joins TRBV3-1 (or the pseudogene TRBV3-2) to TRBJ2-1; D not resolved. Per germline, CDR1 LGHDT and CDR2 YNNKEL (reference sequence). The CDR3 loop spans 13 amino acids. Trimming shortened V by 0 bases and J by 8 bases, and 8 bases separated the two germline ends. CDR3 nucleotides: TGTGCCAGCAGCCAAGATAAGCGCGATGAGCAGTTCTTC. This encodes CASSQDKRDEQFF.

This chain joins TRBV3-1 (or the pseudogene TRBV3-2) and TRBJ2-5, with 7 bases fitting TRBD2. This CDR3 has 15 amino acids. Per germline, CDR1 LGHDT and CDR2 YNNKEL (reference sequence). With V trimmed by 0 bases and J by 5 bases, 6 bases remained unmatched. This CDR3 reads CASSQDSRGEETQYF. CDR3 in DNA: TGTGCCAGCAGCCAAGACTCCCGGGGGGAGGAGACCCAGTACTTC.

The chain carries TRBV20-1 and TRBJ1-5; no firm D call. The CDR3 contains 17 residues. V lost 3 bases and J lost 0, with 18 bases in between. Per the germline V gene, CDR1 is DFQATT and CDR2 is SNEGSKA (reference sequence). CDR3: CSASPPGSRNSNQPQHF. The CDR3, as DNA: TGCAGTGCTAGTCCGCCGGGGAGTCGGAATAGCAATCAGCCCCAGCATTTT.

The rearrangement uses TRBV19 and TRBJ2-7; 7 positions agree with TRBD2. The CDR3 runs 15 residues. V shed 3 bases, J shed 2 bases, and the junction held 7 bases outside the gene matches. CDR1 is LNHDA and CDR2 is SQIVND in the germline V gene (reference sequence). The CDR3 region has the DNA TGTGCCAGTAGTATGCGAATCAGCGGGGCCTACGAGCAGTACTTC. Its protein is CASSMRISGAYEQYF. Filled out from reference TRBV19 and TRBJ2-7, the complete variable domain reads DGGITQSPKYLFRKEGQNVTLSCEQNLNHDAMYWYRQDPGQGLRLIYYSQIVNDFQKGDIAEGYSVSREKKESFPLTVTSAQKNPTAFYLCASSMRISGAYEQYFGPGTRLTVT.

The chain employs TRBV5-1 and TRBJ1-1; D ambiguous. The germline V gene has CDR1 SGHRS and CDR2 YFSETQ. The CDR3 contains 15 residues. Trimming took 0 bases from V and 4 from J, leaving 13 bases between them. The CDR3 bases are TGCGCCAGCAGCTTGGCCGAGGGCAAGGGCACTGAAGCTTTCTTT. Residues: CASSLAEGKGTEAFF. The whole variable domain, remainder taken from reference TRBV5-1 and TRBJ1-1, is KAGVTQTPRYLIKTRGQQVTLSCSPISGHRSVSWYQQTPGQGLQFLFEYFSETQRNKGNFPGRFSGRQFSNSRSEMNVSTLELGDSALYLCASSLAEGKGTEAFFGQGTRLTVV.

The rearrangement links TRBV19 to TRBJ2-7; 9 positions agree with TRBD1. Germline V lookup: CDR1 LNHDA, CDR2 SQIVND (reference sequence). This CDR3 has 15 residues. The trim removed 4 bases at V and 5 bases at J, leaving 9 bases unmatched. CDR3 bases: TGTGCCAGTAGTAAGGTCTGGGACAGGGCTAACGAGCAGTACTTC. As protein: CASSKVWDRANEQYF.

This clone has a handful of counts. CDR3 sequence (DNA): TGCGCCAGCAGCTCCGGGGACAGAGCAACTAATGAAAAACTGTTTTTT. Protein sequence: CASSSGDRATNEKLFF. The genes are TRBV5-1 and TRBJ1-4, with TRBD1 matching 7 bases. Trimming cost V 3 bases and J 0 bases; bases outside gene matches: 5. The CDR3 has 16 amino acids. Germline V gene lookup returns CDR1 SGHRS and CDR2 YFSETQ. Full variable domain (missing parts from reference TRBV5-1 and TRBJ1-4): KAGVTQTPRYLIKTRGQQVTLSCSPISGHRSVSWYQQTPGQGLQFLFEYFSETQRNKGNFPGRFSGRQFSNSRSEMNVSTLELGDSALYLCASSSGDRATNEKLFFGSGTQLSVL.